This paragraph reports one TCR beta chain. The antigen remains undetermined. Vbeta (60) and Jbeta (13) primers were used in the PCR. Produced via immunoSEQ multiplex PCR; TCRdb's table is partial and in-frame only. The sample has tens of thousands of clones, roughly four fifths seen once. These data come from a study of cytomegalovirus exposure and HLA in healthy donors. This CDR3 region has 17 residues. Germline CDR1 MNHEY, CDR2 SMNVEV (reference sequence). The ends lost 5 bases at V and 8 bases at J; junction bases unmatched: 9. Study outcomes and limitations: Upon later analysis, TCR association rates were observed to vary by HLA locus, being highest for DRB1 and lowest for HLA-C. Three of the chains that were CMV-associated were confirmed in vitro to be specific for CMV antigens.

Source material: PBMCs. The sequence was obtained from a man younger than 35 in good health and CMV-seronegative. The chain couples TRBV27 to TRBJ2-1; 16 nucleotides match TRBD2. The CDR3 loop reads CASSKLGTSGRAYEQFF. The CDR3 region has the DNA TGTGCCAGCAGTAAACTAGGGACTAGCGGGAGGGCCTATGAGCAGTTCTTC.